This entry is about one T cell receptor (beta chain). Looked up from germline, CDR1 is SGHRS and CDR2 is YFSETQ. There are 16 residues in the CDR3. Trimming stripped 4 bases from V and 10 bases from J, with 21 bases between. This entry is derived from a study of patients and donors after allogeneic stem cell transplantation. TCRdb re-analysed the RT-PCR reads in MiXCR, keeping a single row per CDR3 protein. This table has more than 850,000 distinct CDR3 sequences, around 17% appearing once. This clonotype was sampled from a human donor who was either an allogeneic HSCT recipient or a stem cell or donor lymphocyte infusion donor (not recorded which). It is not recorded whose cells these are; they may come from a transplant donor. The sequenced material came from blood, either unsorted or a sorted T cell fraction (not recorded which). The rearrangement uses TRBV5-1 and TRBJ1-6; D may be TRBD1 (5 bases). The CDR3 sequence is CASSPVFFGTDSPLHF. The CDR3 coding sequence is TGCGCCAGCAGCCCCGTTTTTTTCGGGACGGACTCACCCCTCCACTTT.